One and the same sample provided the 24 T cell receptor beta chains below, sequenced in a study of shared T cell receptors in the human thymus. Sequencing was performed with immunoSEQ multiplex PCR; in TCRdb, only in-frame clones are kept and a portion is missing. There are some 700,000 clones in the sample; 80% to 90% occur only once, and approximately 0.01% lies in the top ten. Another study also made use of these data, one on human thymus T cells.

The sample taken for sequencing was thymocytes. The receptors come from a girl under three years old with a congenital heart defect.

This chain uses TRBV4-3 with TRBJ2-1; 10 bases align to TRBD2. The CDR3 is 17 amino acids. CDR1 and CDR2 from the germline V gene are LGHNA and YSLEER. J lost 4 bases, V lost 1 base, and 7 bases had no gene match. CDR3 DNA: TGCGCCAGCAGCCAAGGGGGCAGCGGGGGGGCATACAATGAGCAGTTCTTC. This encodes CASSQGGSGGAYNEQFF.

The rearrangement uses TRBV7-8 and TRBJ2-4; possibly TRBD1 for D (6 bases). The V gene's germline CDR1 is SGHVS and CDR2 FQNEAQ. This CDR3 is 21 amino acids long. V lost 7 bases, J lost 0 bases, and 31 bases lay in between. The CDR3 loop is CASTDSGVGLGDAIAKNIQYF. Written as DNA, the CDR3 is TGTGCCAGCACCGACTCAGGGGTCGGACTGGGGGACGCAATAGCCAAAAACATTCAGTACTTC.

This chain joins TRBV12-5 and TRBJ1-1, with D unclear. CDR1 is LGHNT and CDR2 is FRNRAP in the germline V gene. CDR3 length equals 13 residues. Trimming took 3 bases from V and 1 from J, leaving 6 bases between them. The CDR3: CASGLNRNTEAFF. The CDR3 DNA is TGTGCTAGTGGTTTAAACAGGAACACTGAAGCTTTCTTT.

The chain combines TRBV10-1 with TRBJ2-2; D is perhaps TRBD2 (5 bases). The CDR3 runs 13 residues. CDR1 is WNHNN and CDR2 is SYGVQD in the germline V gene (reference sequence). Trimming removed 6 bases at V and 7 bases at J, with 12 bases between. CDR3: CASSTKRDGELFF. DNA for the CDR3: TGCGCCAGCAGCACCAAACGGGACGGGGAGCTGTTTTTT.

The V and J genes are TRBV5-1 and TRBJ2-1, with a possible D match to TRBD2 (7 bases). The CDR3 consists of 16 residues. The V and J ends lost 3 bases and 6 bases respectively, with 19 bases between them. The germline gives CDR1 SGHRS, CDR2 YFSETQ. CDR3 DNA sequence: TGCGCCAGCAGCTCCGCCGGGGGGCCGGTTATCAATGAGCAGTTCTTC. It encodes CASSSAGGPVINEQFF.

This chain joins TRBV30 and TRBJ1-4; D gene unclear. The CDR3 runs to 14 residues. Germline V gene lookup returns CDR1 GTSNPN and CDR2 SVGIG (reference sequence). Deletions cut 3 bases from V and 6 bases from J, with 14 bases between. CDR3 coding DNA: TGTGCCTGGAGCCACAACCTGGCAGATGAAAAACTGTTTTTT. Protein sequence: CAWSHNLADEKLFF.

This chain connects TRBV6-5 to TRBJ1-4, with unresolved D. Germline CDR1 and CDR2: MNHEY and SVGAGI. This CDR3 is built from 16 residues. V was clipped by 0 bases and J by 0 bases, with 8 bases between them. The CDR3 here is CASSYSTVATNEKLFF. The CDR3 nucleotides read TGTGCCAGCAGTTACTCCACAGTTGCAACTAATGAAAAACTGTTTTTT.

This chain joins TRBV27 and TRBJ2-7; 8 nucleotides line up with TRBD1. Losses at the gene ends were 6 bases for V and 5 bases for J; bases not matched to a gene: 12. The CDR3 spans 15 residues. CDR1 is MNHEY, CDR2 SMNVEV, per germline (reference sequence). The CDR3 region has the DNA TGTGCCAGCAGCCCAGCCGGGACAGGCTTCAACGAGCAGTACTTC. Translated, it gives CASSPAGTGFNEQYF.

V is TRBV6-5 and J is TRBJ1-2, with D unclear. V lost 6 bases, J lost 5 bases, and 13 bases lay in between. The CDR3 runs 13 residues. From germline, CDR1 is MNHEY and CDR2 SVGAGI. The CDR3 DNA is TGTGCCAGCAGCGCGGACGGGAGGTATGGCTACACCTTC. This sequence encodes CASSADGRYGYTF.

DNA of the CDR3: TGTGCCAGCAGTCCATCCGACAGGGGGGGGCCTTACGAGCAGTACTTC. Residues: CASSPSDRGGPYEQYF. The chain joins TRBV28 to TRBJ2-7, with 9 bases lining up with TRBD1. V shed 5 bases, J shed 4 bases, and the junction held 12 bases outside the gene matches. Germline CDR1 MDHEN, CDR2 SYDVKM. This CDR3 contains 16 residues.

CDR3 amino acids: CASRQSGDSYGYTF. For the CDR3, the DNA is TGTGCCAGCAGGCAATCAGGGGATTCCTATGGCTACACCTTC. The rearrangement links TRBV28 to TRBJ1-2; D is perhaps TRBD1 (6 bases). Germline CDR1 is MDHEN and CDR2 is SYDVKM. The germline V and J ends were trimmed by 6 bases and 4 bases, with 15 bases remaining between them. The CDR3 covers 14 residues.

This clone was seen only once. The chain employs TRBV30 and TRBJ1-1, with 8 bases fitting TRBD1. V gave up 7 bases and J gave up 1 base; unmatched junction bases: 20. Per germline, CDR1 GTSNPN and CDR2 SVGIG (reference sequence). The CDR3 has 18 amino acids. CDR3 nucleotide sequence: TGTGCCTCCAACAAGCCCCGGGACAGGAACTTCTCGAACACTGAAGCTTTCTTT. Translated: CASNKPRDRNFSNTEAFF.

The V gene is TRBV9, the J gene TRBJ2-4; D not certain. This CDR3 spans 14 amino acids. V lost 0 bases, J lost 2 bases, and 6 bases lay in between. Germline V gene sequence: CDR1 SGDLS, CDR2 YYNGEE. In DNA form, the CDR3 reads TGTGCCAGCAGCGTAGGGCAGTCCAAAAACATTCAGTACTTC. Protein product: CASSVGQSKNIQYF.

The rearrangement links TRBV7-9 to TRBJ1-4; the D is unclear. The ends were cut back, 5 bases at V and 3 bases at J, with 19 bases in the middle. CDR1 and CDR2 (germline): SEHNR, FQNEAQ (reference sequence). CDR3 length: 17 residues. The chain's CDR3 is CASSPIPPRHSNEKLFF. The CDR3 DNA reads TGTGCCAGCAGCCCCATACCTCCACGTCACTCTAATGAAAAACTGTTTTTT.

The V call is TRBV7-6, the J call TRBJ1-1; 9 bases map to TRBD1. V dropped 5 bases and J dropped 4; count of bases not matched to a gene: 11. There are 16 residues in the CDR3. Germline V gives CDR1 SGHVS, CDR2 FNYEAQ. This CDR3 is CASSPFPGQGITEAFF. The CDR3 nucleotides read TGTGCCAGCAGCCCCTTTCCGGGACAGGGAATCACTGAAGCTTTCTTT.

CDR3: CASSIDRENEQFF. In DNA form, the CDR3 reads TGTGCCAGTAGTATAGATCGCGAGAATGAGCAGTTCTTC. The chain links TRBV19 to TRBJ2-1; no reliable D call. This CDR3 spans 13 amino acids. Trimming left V 0 bases short and J 7 bases short, with 7 bases between. Germline V gene data show CDR1 as LNHDA and CDR2 as SQIVND (reference sequence).

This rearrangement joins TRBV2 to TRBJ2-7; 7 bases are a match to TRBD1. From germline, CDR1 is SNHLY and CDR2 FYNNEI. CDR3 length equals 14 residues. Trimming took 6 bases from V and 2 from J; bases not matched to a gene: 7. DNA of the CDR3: TGTGCCAGCAGATCTATCGACAGGGCCTACGAGCAGTACTTC. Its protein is CASRSIDRAYEQYF. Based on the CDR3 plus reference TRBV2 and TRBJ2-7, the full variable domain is EPEVTQTPSHQVTQMGQEVILRCVPISNHLYFYWYRQILGQKVEFLVSFYNNEISEKSEIFDDQFSVERPDGSNFTLKIRSTKLEDSAMYFCASRSIDRAYEQYFGPGTRLTVT.

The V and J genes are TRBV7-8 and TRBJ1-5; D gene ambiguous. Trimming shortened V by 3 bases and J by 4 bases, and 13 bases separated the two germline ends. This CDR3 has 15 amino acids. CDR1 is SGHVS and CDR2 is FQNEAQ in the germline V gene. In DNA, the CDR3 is TGTGCCAGCAGCTTTTCCCATCCGGGGAATCAGCCCCAGCATTTT. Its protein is CASSFSHPGNQPQHF.

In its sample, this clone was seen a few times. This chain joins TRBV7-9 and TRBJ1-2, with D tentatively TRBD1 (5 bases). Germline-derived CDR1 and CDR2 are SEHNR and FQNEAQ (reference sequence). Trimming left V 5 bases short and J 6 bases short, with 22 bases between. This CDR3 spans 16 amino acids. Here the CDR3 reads CASSPGPDTTKDGYTF. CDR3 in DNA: TGTGCCAGCAGCCCCGGTCCGGACACCACTAAGGATGGCTACACCTTC. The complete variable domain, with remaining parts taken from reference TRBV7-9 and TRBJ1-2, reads DTGVSQNPRHKITKRGQNVTFRCDPISEHNRLYWYRQTLGQGPEFLTYFQNEAQLEKSRLLSDRFSAERPKGSFSTLEIQRTEQGDSAMYLCASSPGPDTTKDGYTFGSGTRLTVV.

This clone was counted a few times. The CDR3, as DNA: TGTGCCAGCAGTGAAGTATGTAAGCCGAGCTCCTACGAGCAGTACTTC. Translation: CASSEVCKPSSYEQYF. This chain connects TRBV6-1 to TRBJ2-7; no firm D call. V lost 1 base and J 0 bases, leaving 13 bases between the germline ends. The CDR3 runs to 16 residues. Germline V gene sequence: CDR1 MNHNS, CDR2 SASEGT.

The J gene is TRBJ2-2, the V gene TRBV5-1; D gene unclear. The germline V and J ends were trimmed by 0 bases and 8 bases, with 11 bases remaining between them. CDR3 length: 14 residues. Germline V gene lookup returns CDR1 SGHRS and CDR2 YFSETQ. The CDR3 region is CASSLEQSGGELFF. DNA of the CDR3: TGCGCCAGCAGCTTGGAACAGTCCGGAGGGGAGCTGTTTTTT.

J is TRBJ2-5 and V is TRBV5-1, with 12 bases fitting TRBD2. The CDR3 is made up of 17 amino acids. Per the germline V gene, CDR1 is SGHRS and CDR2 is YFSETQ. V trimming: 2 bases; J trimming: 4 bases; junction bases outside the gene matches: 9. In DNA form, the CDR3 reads TGCGCCAGCAGCTTTCGTCTAGCGGGGGGGCTTCGAGAGACCCAGTACTTC. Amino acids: CASSFRLAGGLRETQYF.

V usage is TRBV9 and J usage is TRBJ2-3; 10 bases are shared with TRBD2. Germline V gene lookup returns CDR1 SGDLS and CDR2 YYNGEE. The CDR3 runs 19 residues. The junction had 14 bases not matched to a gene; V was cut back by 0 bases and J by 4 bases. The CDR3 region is CASSVGRTSGGAAADTQYF. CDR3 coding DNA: TGTGCCAGCAGCGTAGGACGCACGAGCGGGGGGGCCGCTGCAGATACGCAGTATTTT.

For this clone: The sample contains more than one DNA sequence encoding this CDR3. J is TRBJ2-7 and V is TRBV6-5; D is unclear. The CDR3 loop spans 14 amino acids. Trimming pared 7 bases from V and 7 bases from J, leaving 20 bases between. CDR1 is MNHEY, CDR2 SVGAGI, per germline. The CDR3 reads CASNPRALMREQYF. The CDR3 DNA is TGTGCCAGCAACCCCCGCGCTCTAATGCGGGAGCAGTACTTC.